These 24 T cell receptor beta chains originate from one sample sequenced in a study of T-cell memory formation after mild COVID-19. MiXCR, applied by TCRdb to the 5' RACE reads, yields one record per CDR3 protein. The table lists 470,000 or so distinct CDR3 sequences, 20% to 30% of them singletons. Sequenced: PBMCs or a T cell subset sorted from them (not recorded which). Receptors originate from an adult woman who had mild COVID-19 (a few samples of this study predate the infection). Cell type and time point are not known.

This clonotype was picked up a small number of times. The chain carries TRBV7-2 and TRBJ2-1; possibly TRBD2 for D (5 bases). The V and J ends lost 5 bases and 3 bases respectively, with 17 bases between them. Germline CDR1 and CDR2: SGHTA and FQGNSA. The CDR3 is made up of 16 amino acids. The CDR3 loop is CASSEWASRGYNEQFF. The DNA of the CDR3 is TGTGCCAGCAGCGAATGGGCCTCCCGGGGCTACAATGAGCAGTTCTTC.

V gene TRBV12-3 or TRBV12-4 combines with J gene TRBJ2-7; TRBD2 aligns across 8 bases. The CDR3 runs 14 residues. The DNA of the CDR3 is TGTGTCTTGGCGGGGGGCTCCCTCACCTACGAGCAGTACTTC. Translation: CVLAGGSLTYEQYF.

This clonotype was seen a few times. The chain uses TRBV14 and TRBJ2-7; a weak D match, TRBD1 (5 bases). Per germline, CDR1 SGHDN and CDR2 FVKESK. The length of the CDR3 is 15 residues. V was pared by 1 base and J by 5 bases, with 15 bases between. Here the CDR3 DNA reads TGTGCCAGCAGCCAAGGTGACAGTTATATAGACGAGCAGTACTTC. Its protein is CASSQGDSYIDEQYF.

This clonotype was seen only a few times. The V and J genes are TRBV18 and TRBJ2-1; 9 bases match TRBD2. V was clipped by 3 bases and J by 5 bases; unmatched bases: 8. CDR3 length equals 16 residues. Per the germline V gene, CDR1 is KGHSH and CDR2 is LQKENI. The DNA of the CDR3 is TGTGCCAGCTCACCGTTAGCGGGAGTAGTTGACAATGAGCAGTTCTTC. It encodes CASSPLAGVVDNEQFF.

The V call is TRBV6-1, the J call TRBJ1-1, with 7 bases that match TRBD1. V lost 3 bases to trimming and J lost 0 bases; unmatched junction nucleotides: 10. The CDR3 contains 17 residues. The germline V gene encodes CDR1 MNHNS and CDR2 SASEGT. CDR3 amino acids: CASSEPDRSDLNTEAFF. The CDR3 region has the DNA TGTGCCAGCAGTGAGCCGGACAGGTCGGACCTGAACACTGAAGCTTTCTTT.

The chain carries TRBV11-3 and TRBJ1-1, with D possibly matching TRBD1 (5 bases). This CDR3 comprises 14 residues. The ends were cut back, 0 bases at V and 1 base at J, with 6 bases in the middle. From germline, CDR1 is SGHNT and CDR2 YENEEA. CDR3 nucleotides: TGTGCCAGCAGCTTAGATGGGGGGAACACTGAAGCTTTCTTT. Protein sequence: CASSLDGGNTEAFF.

This clonotype was counted a few times. V gene TRBV7-9 combines with J gene TRBJ2-7; TRBD1 aligns across 10 bases. CDR1 SEHNR and CDR2 FQNEAQ come from the germline V gene (reference sequence). With V trimmed by 3 bases and J by 2 bases, 4 bases remained unmatched. This CDR3 has 15 amino acids. The CDR3 DNA is TGTGCCAGCAGCTTGGCTGACAGGGGGCCCTACGAGCAGTACTTC. Its translation: CASSLADRGPYEQYF.

J is TRBJ2-7 and V is TRBV29-1; 7 bases are a match to TRBD1. The CDR3 runs 12 residues. V lost 4 bases and J lost 3; bases outside the gene matches: 3. The germline gives CDR1 SQVTM, CDR2 ANQGSEA. The CDR3, as DNA: TGCAGCGTTGTGGGACAGAACTACGAGCAGTACTTC. This gives the protein CSVVGQNYEQYF.

The V gene is TRBV18, the J gene TRBJ1-2, with 7 bases that match TRBD1. V trimming: 2 bases; J trimming: 2 bases; junction bases outside the gene matches: 5. Germline-derived CDR1 and CDR2 are KGHSH and LQKENI. The CDR3 consists of 15 residues. The CDR3 protein is CASSPSGQPNYGYTF. CDR3 sequence (DNA): TGTGCCAGCTCACCATCGGGACAGCCCAACTATGGCTACACCTTC.

The sample holds a few counts of this clonotype. V usage is TRBV20-1 and J usage is TRBJ1-6, with 7 bases fitting TRBD1. The CDR3 is 15 amino acids. V trimming: 0 bases; J trimming: 10 bases; junction bases outside the gene matches: 9. Germline CDR1 DFQATT, CDR2 SNEGSKA (reference sequence). Written as DNA, the CDR3 is TGCAGTGCTAGAGATCGTGGGCAGGGGGGATCACCCCTCCACTTT. Protein product: CSARDRGQGGSPLHF.

V gene TRBV12-3 or TRBV12-4 combines with J gene TRBJ2-3, with D tentatively TRBD1 (5 bases). Trimming cost V 7 bases and J 0 bases, with 14 bases left between them. The CDR3 runs 15 residues. CDR3 protein: CASNPWGGSTDTQYF. The CDR3 DNA follows: TGTGCCAGCAACCCTTGGGGCGGTAGCACAGATACGCAGTATTTT.

This clonotype was counted a few times. The CDR3 is CASSLSAGGGEQYF. The CDR3 coding sequence is TGTGCCAGCAGTCTTTCGGCGGGAGGGGGCGAGCAGTACTTC. The chain is built from TRBV12-3 or TRBV12-4 and TRBJ2-7; 9 bases agree with TRBD2. The CDR3 loop spans 14 amino acids. Unmatched junction bases numbered 8, after V lost 5 bases and J lost 6 bases.

This clonotype was found a few times. This chain links TRBV6-6 with TRBJ1-1, with TRBD1 as a possible D gene (5 bases). Trimming cost V 6 bases and J 1 base, with 12 bases left between them. From germline, CDR1 is MNHNY and CDR2 SVGAGI (reference sequence). The CDR3 runs 14 residues. The CDR3 DNA reads as TGTGCCAGCAGCTATACCGACAGGAACACTGAAGCTTTCTTT. As protein: CASSYTDRNTEAFF.

V usage is TRBV30 and J usage is TRBJ2-5; D unclear. The CDR3 consists of 13 residues. Trimming left V 5 bases short and J 1 base short, with 11 bases between. CDR1 GTSNPN and CDR2 SVGIG come from the germline V gene (reference sequence). DNA of the CDR3: TGTGCCTGGCAATGGACCACCCAAGAGACCCAGTACTTC. It encodes CAWQWTTQETQYF.

In its sample, this clonotype was seen a few times. This sequence joins TRBV14 and TRBJ2-2, with D tentatively TRBD1 (6 bases). Germline CDR1 reads SGHDN; CDR2 reads FVKESK. There are 14 residues in the CDR3. V was clipped by 4 bases and J by 7 bases, with 13 bases between them. CDR3 bases: TGTGCCAGCAGCCTTCACAGGGACGGCGGGGAGCTGTTTTTT. Translation gives CASSLHRDGGELFF.

This clonotype was detected a few times. The chain has TRBV7-9 and TRBJ2-1; 10 bases are a match to TRBD1. The V segment lost 5 bases and the J segment 0 bases; nucleotides outside the gene matches: 10. The CDR3 is 18 residues long. CDR1 is SEHNR, CDR2 FQNEAQ, per germline (reference sequence). CDR3 nucleotides: TGTGCCAGCAGCGACGGACAGGGGGTTTTCAGCTCCTACAATGAGCAGTTCTTC. Residues: CASSDGQGVFSSYNEQFF.

The V gene is TRBV9, the J gene TRBJ2-5, with D perhaps given as TRBD1 or TRBD2 (5 bases each). The CDR3 covers 15 residues. V was shortened by 4 bases and J by 0 bases, with 13 bases between the two germline ends. The germline V gene has CDR1 SGDLS and CDR2 YYNGEE. CDR3 amino acids: CASSSPGTNQETQYF. The CDR3, as DNA: TGTGCCAGCAGCTCCCCCGGGACCAACCAAGAGACCCAGTACTTC.

The V gene is TRBV12-3 or TRBV12-4, the J gene TRBJ1-2; 8 bases are shared with TRBD1. There are 14 residues in the CDR3. Unmatched junction bases numbered 6, after V lost 5 bases and J lost 4 bases. DNA of the CDR3: TGTGCCAGCAGTCGACAGGGGTCCGTCTATGGCTACACCTTC. Protein sequence: CASSRQGSVYGYTF.

The chain has TRBV30 and TRBJ1-3, with 9 bases aligning to TRBD1. Germline CDR1 GTSNPN, CDR2 SVGIG (reference sequence). V was pared by 4 bases and J by 0 bases, with 10 bases of the junction left unmatched. The CDR3 extends over 17 amino acids. The chain's CDR3 is CAWTLRTGVFSGNTIYF. CDR3 DNA sequence: TGTGCCTGGACTCTCCGGACAGGGGTCTTCTCTGGAAACACCATATATTTT.

This clonotype was picked up a small number of times. The V call is TRBV12-3 or TRBV12-4, the J call TRBJ2-2, with TRBD1 matching 9 bases. This CDR3 has 18 residues. The DNA of the CDR3 is TGTGCAATCTCACCTTACCCTAACTGGGACAGGGTGGTCGGGGAGCTGTTTTTT. The encoded protein is CAISPYPNWDRVVGELFF.

This clonotype has more than one count but fewer than ten. The chain recombines TRBV7-9 with TRBJ2-1; D call uncertain. Germline values: CDR1 SEHNR, CDR2 FQNEAQ (reference sequence). The CDR3 spans 11 residues. Deletions cut 4 bases from V and 8 bases from J, with 6 bases between. The DNA for the CDR3 is TGTGCCAGCAGCTCAAGGGATGAGCAGTTCTTC. Translated, it gives CASSSRDEQFF.

V gene TRBV5-4 combines with J gene TRBJ1-2; D is unclear. The CDR3 sequence is 14 residues long. Trimming removed 0 bases at V and 4 bases at J, with 10 bases between. Germline V gene lookup returns CDR1 SGHNT and CDR2 YYREEE (reference sequence). The CDR3 coding sequence is TGTGCCAGCAGCTTGGCTGGAGCGCCCTATGGCTACACCTTC. It specifies CASSLAGAPYGYTF.

J is TRBJ2-3 and V is TRBV7-9; weak D call: TRBD2 (7 bases). Germline CDR1 and CDR2: SEHNR and FQNEAQ (reference sequence). Trimming shortened V by 5 bases and J by 5 bases, and 14 bases separated the two germline ends. The CDR3 has 14 residues. The CDR3 here is CASSHGGLGDTQYF. The DNA for the CDR3 is TGTGCCAGCAGCCACGGGGGGCTTGGAGATACGCAGTATTTT.

The chain combines TRBV5-1 with TRBJ1-5; perhaps TRBD1 as D (5 bases). V was clipped by 5 bases and J by 4 bases, with 16 bases between them. Germline loops: CDR1 SGHRS, CDR2 YFSETQ. The CDR3 runs 15 residues. CDR3 residues: CASRSTTATNQPQHF. The CDR3 region has the DNA TGCGCCAGCAGGTCGACGACAGCCACTAATCAGCCCCAGCATTTT.